This entry features one T cell receptor beta chain sequence. This clone was seen a single time. No cognate antigen has been identified for it. No much larger clone exists at a distance of one base, and base qualities are not known. These data are taken from a study of shared clonotypes between healthy human individuals (dated by TCRdb to 2020 to 2022). Some background on the complete study: The cohort included a few men and a couple of women between 18 and 49 years of age. For each donor, three plates each were used for CD4 naive and CD4 memory, two plates were used for CD8 naive, and one plate was used for CD8 memory. The study deeply sequenced blood TCR repertoires of about 5 healthy adults to estimate repertoire size and the extent of clonotype sharing between individuals. To increase sequencing depth and limit assay-specific biases, different laboratories used diverse techniques to prepare libraries and sequence TCR repertoires. Each donor's leukapheresis produced roughly between roughly 0.85 and 10 billion PBMCs. Broad study findings and their caveats: Sampling was restricted to blood, and TCR repertoires in tissues likely differ from the TCR repertoires found in blood. Rarefaction of sorted-subset datasets indicated incomplete sequencing despite the large sequencing depth. When a handful of donors were compared, the shared fraction of clonotypes was roughly 4.8% for naive CD4, around 3.6% for naive CD8, roughly 2.5% for memory CD4, and around 0.37% for memory CD8. Pairwise subsampling led to the expectation that sequencing depth would affect the degree of clonotype sharing among donors. Because the study included a small number of donors, the genetic and exposure-history diversity represented was limited. Compared with non-shared clonotypes, clonotypes shared by all four sorted-subset donors had higher generation probabilities. Naive subsets generally had larger estimated clonotype richness than memory subsets.

V trim: 2 bases; J trim: 7 bases; unmatched bases: 6. The germline V gene gives CDR1 as SGHRS and CDR2 as YFSETQ. The CDR3 has 13 amino acids, counting the end cysteine and phenylalanine. Only the CDR3 DNA is retained, 39 bases long and in frame from the first base. TCR CDR3 regions were amplified from genomic DNA by multiplex PCR using the deep immunoSEQ assay. Extracted genomic DNA from each cell subset was distributed evenly across all wells of several immunoSEQ 96-well plates, and each plate was treated as a replicate. Each replicate PCR for sorted subsets received around 200 ng genomic DNA, equal to tens of thousands of T cell genomes. The purified libraries were quantified using a Qubit 3.0 fluorometer, sized with a Bioanalyzer 2100, and then quantified again using the KAPA Library Quantification kit. Every immunoSEQ 96-well plate was sequenced on a dedicated single-read 150-cycle Illumina NextSeq 550 flow cell. The authors' pipeline ran thus. Because only junctional sequences without quality scores were contained in the immunoSEQ output, filtering matching that applied to full-length reads could not be performed. To assign V/J genes and CDR3, sequences were annotated against IMGT germline references using PyIR, a Python wrapper for IgBLAST v1.9. Reads were removed for weak V/J assignments (E-value above 1e-6), missing CDR3, stop codons, out-of-frame junctions, or ambiguous translated residues. V3J clonotypes were defined as sequences sharing the same inferred V gene, J gene, and CDR3 amino acid sequence. Percentage overlap between repertoires was computed as shared unique clonotypes divided by the size of the smaller repertoire. Richness of each repertoire was evaluated using RTK rarefaction, the Chao1 estimator, and Recon v2.1 estimates of unobserved clonotypes. OLGA was used to compute generation probabilities for all TCRbeta clonotypes that the gDNA method yielded from four donors. TCRdb mirrors the immuneACCESS table, restricted to in-frame sequences. Some clones are absent from its copies; in checked studies, under half trace to an unresolved V gene, and the reason for the others is unknown. That table gives V, J and clone size, and the DNA gave D and trimming. Present in this sample are about 2,100,000 clones, under 95% of which were seen just once. The top ten clonotypes cover more than 1.5% of the sample.

CD8 naive samples were obtained by positive selection for CCR7 among CD45RO-negative cells, yielding a CD45RA+CCR7+ population from which TemRA cells were excluded. The donors were healthy, HIV-negative adults who had no recently reported acute infections or vaccinations. All donors were Caucasian adults living in Nashville, Tennessee, USA. Blood was collected by leukapheresis, and PBMCs were isolated by Ficoll-Histopaque density gradient centrifugation and then cryopreserved in liquid nitrogen vapor phase. Analytical flow cytometry was used to check the purity and quantity of every magnetically sorted T cell population. Each sorted fraction had its genomic DNA isolated and then quantified by UV absorbance on a Nanodrop 2000c.

This receptor was taken from a man younger than 30 in good health. Some clones in this sample may be carry-over from other donors' samples. The chain uses TRBV5-1 and TRBJ2-7, with 7 bases matching TRBD1. Sequenced material: naive CD8+ T cells from PBMCs. Taken with the paper, the label for cell subset or site translates to: CD45RA+CCR7+. The DNA sequence follows: TGCGCCAGCAGCTTCGGACAGGTCGAAGAGCAGTACTTC. This codes for CASSFGQVEEQYF.